Listed below are T cell receptor beta chains from one sample, sequenced in a study of blood T cells in healthy people across ages. TCRdb redid the calling of the 5' RACE reads with MiXCR, one entry per CDR3 protein. Of 1.5 million to 2 million distinct CDR3 sequences listed, around 40% were seen once; the top ten hold under 30%. The sample consisted of blood. Every receptor here comes from a human donor in good health. The CDR3 runs from the conserved cysteine through the conserved F or W. The D gene is left open where the match is weak. Clone sizes are given selectively: once, few, many, or a class where the clone is expanded.

J gene	D gene	V gene	clone size	CDR3 DNA	CDR3 protein
TRBJ1-2	TRBD1	TRBV6-5	-	TGTGCCAGCAGTTACTCGATGGGGCGACAGGGTAACTATGGCTACACCTTC	CASSYSMGRQGNYGYTF
TRBJ1-1	-	TRBV29-1	few	TGCAGCGGTAGTATTGGGGGAACGAACACTGAAGCTTTCTTT	CSGSIGGTNTEAFF
TRBJ2-7	TRBD1	TRBV27	-	TGTGCCAGCAGTATCCAGGACAGGGTCTACGAGCAGTACTTC	CASSIQDRVYEQYF
TRBJ2-5	-	TRBV20-1	-	TGCAGTGCTAGTCGACAGCAAGAGACCCAGTACTTC	CSASRQQETQYF
TRBJ2-1	TRBD1	TRBV4-1	-	TGCGCCAGCAGCCAAGAGGTTTTAGGACAGGTCGATGAGCAGTTCTTC	CASSQEVLGQVDEQFF
TRBJ1-2	TRBD1	TRBV4-3	-	TGCGCCAGCAGCCAAAGGGGACAGTACAACTATGGCTACACCTTC	CASSQRGQYNYGYTF
TRBJ2-3	-	TRBV7-2	-	TGTGCCAGCAGCTTCCAAAGGGGGTGGGATACGCAGTATTTT	CASSFQRGWDTQYF
TRBJ1-2	-	TRBV9	-	TGTGCCTGCAGCGTCCCCAGGGGAGCTAACTATGGCTACACCTTC	CACSVPRGANYGYTF
TRBJ1-1	-	TRBV11-2	few	TGTGCCAGCAGCTTAGGAGCTACGGCTTTCTTT	CASSLGATAFF
TRBJ1-2	-	TRBV12-5	-	TGTGCTAGTGGTTCCCCGGGGCAGATCTATGGCTACACCTTC	CASGSPGQIYGYTF
TRBJ2-1	-	TRBV20-1	-	TGCAGTGCTAGAGACGGGGCTAGCGTATACAATGAGCAGTTCTTC	CSARDGASVYNEQFF
TRBJ2-5	-	TRBV4-1	few	TGCGCCAGCAGCCAATTCGAACAGGGAGGTGGAGAGACCCAGTACTTC	CASSQFEQGGGETQYF
TRBJ2-5	-	TRBV3-1	-	TGTGCCAGCAGCCAAGATTGGACGGGCCAAGAGACCCAGTACTTC	CASSQDWTGQETQYF
TRBJ1-1	-	TRBV6-5	-	TGTGCCAGCAGTTACGTTAGCGGGGGTACTGAAGCTTTCTTT	CASSYVSGGTEAFF
TRBJ2-4	-	TRBV6-1	few	TGTGCCAGCAGTGACCTCTTCACAGTAGCCAAAAACATTCAGTACTTC	CASSDLFTVAKNIQYF
TRBJ2-1	-	TRBV4-3	few	TGCGCCAGCAGCCAAGAGCCCGGGGGGAGAGGGGGCTCCTACAATGAGCAGTTCTTC	CASSQEPGGRGGSYNEQFF
TRBJ2-7	-	TRBV20-1	-	TGCAGTGCTAGAGACAGGGGTCATCCCTACGAGCAGTACTTC	CSARDRGHPYEQYF
TRBJ2-7	-	TRBV7-2	many	TGTGCCAGCAGCCTAGCAGGATACTACGAGCAGTACTTC	CASSLAGYYEQYF
TRBJ2-7	-	TRBV6-6	many	TGTGCCAGCAGTTCCCAGGGTGGGGAACAGGGTCAGCAGTACTTC	CASSSQGGEQGQQYF
TRBJ2-4	TRBD1	TRBV7-2	-	TGTGCCAGCAGCCCCGGGACAGGAAAACTAGCCAAAAACATTCAGTACTTC	CASSPGTGKLAKNIQYF
TRBJ2-1	TRBD1	TRBV4-1	many	TGCGCCAGCAGCCTCGTCAGGGGGCGCGGGAATGAGCAGTTCTTC	CASSLVRGRGNEQFF
TRBJ1-6	-	TRBV7-9	-	TGTGTCAGCAGCTTAGCTGACGGGGCTTGGAATTCACCCCTCCACTTT	CVSSLADGAWNSPLHF
TRBJ2-5	-	TRBV4-2	-	TGTGCCAGCAGCCAAGATTGGCACAGACAAGAGACCCAGTACTTC	CASSQDWHRQETQYF
TRBJ1-2	-	TRBV12-3/TRBV12-4	-	TGTGCCAGCACCGCAAGGGGATCGGGACGGCGAAACTATGGCTACACCTTC	CASTARGSGRRNYGYTF
TRBJ2-3	TRBD2	TRBV6-1	-	TGTGCCAGCAAACTAGCGGGGCTTACTCATACGCAGTATTTT	CASKLAGLTHTQYF
TRBJ2-7	-	TRBV9	once	TGTGCCAGCAGCGTAGGTTCAATGCGGCAGGGAAGCGAGCAGTACTTC	CASSVGSMRQGSEQYF
TRBJ2-3	TRBD1	TRBV7-2	-	TGTGCCAGCAGCCAAGTCGGGACAGTAGATACGCAGTATTTT	CASSQVGTVDTQYF
TRBJ2-7	TRBD2	TRBV20-1	few	TGCAGTGCCACGGGCGGGGGGGCCGTTTCCTACGAGCAGTACTTC	CSATGGGAVSYEQYF
TRBJ1-5	-	TRBV12-3/TRBV12-4	once	TGTGCCAGCAGTCAAGACAGCTTTAATCAGCCCCAGCATTTT	CASSQDSFNQPQHF
TRBJ1-5	-	TRBV27	many	TGTGCCAGCAGCTTAAGCCCTAATCAGCCCCAGCATTTT	CASSLSPNQPQHF
TRBJ2-7	TRBD1	TRBV9	many	TGTGCCAGCAGCGTAGGAGGGACAGGGGTCTACGAGCAGTACTTC	CASSVGGTGVYEQYF
TRBJ2-1	TRBD2	TRBV25-1	-	TGTGCCAGCAGAGGGCTTAGCGGGGGCTCCTACAATGAGCAGTTCTTC	CASRGLSGGSYNEQFF
TRBJ2-7	-	TRBV5-1	-	TGCGCCAGCAGCTTGGGAGGGCCCAACGAGCAGTACTTC	CASSLGGPNEQYF
TRBJ2-7	TRBD1	TRBV3-1	-	TGTGCCAGCAGCCAAGTGGGGACAGGGGCCCCGTACCCCTACGAGCAGTACTTC	CASSQVGTGAPYPYEQYF
TRBJ2-7	-	TRBV20-1	few	TGCAGTGCCGCAAAAGACGGGGACTACGAGCAGTACTTC	CSAAKDGDYEQYF
TRBJ2-2	TRBD1	TRBV5-1	-	TGCGCCAGCAGCTTGGATAACAGGGGGAACACCGGGGAGCTGTTTTTT	CASSLDNRGNTGELFF
TRBJ2-5	TRBD2	TRBV7-2	-	TGTGCCAACAGCTTAGCTGGCGGGGGGGGCCAAGAGACCCAGTACTTC	CANSLAGGGGQETQYF
TRBJ1-4	-	TRBV7-8	once	TGTGCCAGCAGCCGTCCCGTTAGGGAGGCTACTAATGAAAAACTGTTTTTT	CASSRPVREATNEKLFF
TRBJ1-4	-	TRBV6-5	few	TGTGCCAGCAGTTACTCTGGGACGTATGAAAAACTGTTTTTT	CASSYSGTYEKLFF
TRBJ2-1	-	TRBV7-2	-	TGTGCCAGCAGCTCGGGTATAGGGCCCTACAATGAGCGGTTCTTC	CASSSGIGPYNERFF
TRBJ2-5	-	TRBV11-3	-	TGTGCCAGCAGCTTAGATTCGAAGGGGGAAGAGACCCAGTACTTC	CASSLDSKGEETQYF